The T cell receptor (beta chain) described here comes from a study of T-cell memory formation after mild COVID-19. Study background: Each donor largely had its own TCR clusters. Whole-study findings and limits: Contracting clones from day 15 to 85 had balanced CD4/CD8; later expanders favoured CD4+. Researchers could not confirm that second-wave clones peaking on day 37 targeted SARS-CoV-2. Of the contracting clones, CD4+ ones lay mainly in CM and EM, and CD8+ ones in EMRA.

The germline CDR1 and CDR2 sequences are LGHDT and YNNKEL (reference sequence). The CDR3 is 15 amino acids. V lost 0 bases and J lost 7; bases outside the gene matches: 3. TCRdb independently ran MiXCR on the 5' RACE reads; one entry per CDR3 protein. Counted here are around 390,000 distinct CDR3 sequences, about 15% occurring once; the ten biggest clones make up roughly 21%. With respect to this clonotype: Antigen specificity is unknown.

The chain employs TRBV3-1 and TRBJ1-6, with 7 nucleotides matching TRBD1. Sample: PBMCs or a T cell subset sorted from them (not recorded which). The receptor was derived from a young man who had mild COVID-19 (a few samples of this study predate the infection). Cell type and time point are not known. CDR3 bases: TGTGCCAGCAGCCAAGAGACAGGGAGGAATTCACCCCTCCACTTT. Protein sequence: CASSQETGRNSPLHF.